A single sample is the source of the 10 T cell receptor beta chains below, sequenced in a study of T cell clonality in common variable immunodeficiency. This table comes from immunoSEQ multiplex PCR, and its TCRdb copy is limited to in-frame clones, with some not included. Altogether about 20,000 clones were found in the sample, and no singletons occur. Broader study findings: Reportedly, TCR beta sequences from common variable immunodeficiency showed fewer deletions and N-nucleotide insertions.

What these receptors recognize is not known. Material: peripheral blood mononuclear cells. The receptors stem from a human donor with common variable immunodeficiency.

About this clone: Read coverage stops 3 residues before the CDR3 terminus; the germline J gene supplies the remainder. The chain has TRBV6-1 and TRBJ2-3; the match to TRBD2 covers 10 bases. V trimming: 4 bases; J trimming: 3 bases; junction bases outside the gene matches: 4. Per the germline V gene, CDR1 is MNHNS and CDR2 is SASEGT. This CDR3 is 15 amino acids long. CDR3 region: CASSASGSGTDTQYF. CDR3 bases read: TGTGCCAGCAGTGCTAGCGGGAGTGGAACAGATACG.

By share, this clone ranks as medium-sized. The read ends 3 residues before the CDR3 terminus; that terminus is restored from the germline J gene. The chain is built from TRBV28 and TRBJ1-1; possibly TRBD1 for D (5 bases). CDR3 length: 13 amino acids. The germline CDR1 and CDR2 sequences are MDHEN and SYDVKM. Trimming pared 5 bases from V and 3 bases from J, leaving 10 bases between. CDR3 bases read: TGTGCCAGCAGTATCGGGGACTACACTGAA. Residues: CASSIGDYTE. The CDR3 as a whole reads CASSIGDYTEAFF.

Points on this clone: The sequence runs out 3 residues before the end of the CDR3; the remainder is reconstructed from the germline J gene. The V call is TRBV6-2 or TRBV6-3, the J call TRBJ2-3; 9 bases are a match to TRBD2. CDR1 is MNHEY, CDR2 SVGEGT, per germline. After removal of 2 bases from V and 3 bases from J, the junction contained 3 bases not matched to a gene. The CDR3 has 15 amino acids. The CDR3 DNA, read in part, is TGTGCCAGCAGTTACGGGAGCGGGAGGACAGATACG. Translated, it gives CASSYGSGRTDT. The complete CDR3 reads CASSYGSGRTDTQYF.

Notes on this clone: Sequencing ends 3 residues short of the CDR3 end; the germline J gene provides the rest. The gene calls are TRBV5-1 and TRBJ2-7; 10 nucleotides line up with TRBD2. Per the germline V gene, CDR1 is SGHRS and CDR2 is YFSETQ. With V trimmed by 5 bases and J by 0 bases, 5 bases remained unmatched. This CDR3 has 15 residues. CDR3 loop: CASRLTSGTSYEQYF. The sequenced part of the CDR3 DNA is TGCGCCAGCAGGCTTACTAGCGGGACCTCCTACGAG. Based on the CDR3 plus reference TRBV5-1 and TRBJ2-7, the full variable domain is KAGVTQTPRYLIKTRGQQVTLSCSPISGHRSVSWYQQTPGQGLQFLFEYFSETQRNKGNFPGRFSGRQFSNSRSEMNVSTLELGDSALYLCASRLTSGTSYEQYFGPGTRLTVT.

This clone has a handful of counts. The read ends 3 residues early relative to the CDR3; the germline J gene fills the gap. The chain combines TRBV7-9 with TRBJ2-2; the match to TRBD1 covers 7 bases. J lost 2 bases, V lost 8 bases, and 5 bases had no gene match. This CDR3 contains 14 residues. Germline CDR1 is SEHNR and CDR2 is FQNEAQ (reference sequence). CDR3 residues: CASRDRANTGELFF. CDR3 bases read: TGTGCCAGCCGAGACAGGGCAAACACCGGGGAG.

This clone turned up a few times. One junction end does not reproduce the germline sequence, and a read error may be involved. The read is 3 residues too short to cover the CDR3 end, so that end is filled in from the germline J gene. V gene TRBV7-9 combines with J gene TRBJ1-4, with 7 bases fitting TRBD1. The germline V gene has CDR1 SEHNR and CDR2 FQNEAQ (reference sequence). This CDR3 is 14 amino acids long. The CDR3 is CSSSLDRLAEKLFF. CDR3 DNA, as far as it was read: TGTTCCAGCAGCTTGGACAGGTTAGCTGAAAAA. Based on the CDR3 plus reference TRBV7-9 and TRBJ1-4, the full variable domain is DTGVSQNPRHKITKRGQNVTFRCDPISEHNRLYWYRQTLGQGPEFLTYFQNEAQLEKSRLLSDRFSAERPKGSFSTLEIQRTEQGDSAMYLCSSSLDRLAEKLFFGSGTQLSVL.

This clone was recorded a few times. The sequenced fragment ends 3 residues before the CDR3 boundary, so the rest is inferred from the germline J gene. The V call is TRBV18, the J call TRBJ2-5; maybe TRBD1 (6 bases). The germline CDR1 and CDR2 sequences are KGHSH and LQKENI. The CDR3 is 14 residues long. Between the trimmed V and J ends, which lost 8 bases and 2 bases, there was a span of 15 bases. The CDR3 region is CASDNARGQETQYF. CDR3 bases read: TGTGCCAGCGATAATGCCAGGGGACAAGAGACC.

The table lists this clone with a few counts. Sequencing ends 3 residues short of the CDR3 end; the germline J gene provides the rest. The rearrangement joins TRBV19 to TRBJ2-1; 13 bases match TRBD2. The V gene end was trimmed by 3 bases and the J gene end by 6 bases; junction bases not matched to a gene: 2. This CDR3 region has 15 residues. The germline V gene encodes CDR1 LNHDA and CDR2 SQIVND (reference sequence). CDR3 amino acids: CASSITSGRVNEQFF. The CDR3 bases that were read are TGTGCCAGTAGTATTACTAGCGGGAGGGTCAATGAG. Complete variable domain (other parts from reference TRBV19 and TRBJ2-1): DGGITQSPKYLFRKEGQNVTLSCEQNLNHDAMYWYRQDPGQGLRLIYYSQIVNDFQKGDIAEGYSVSREKKESFPLTVTSAQKNPTAFYLCASSITSGRVNEQFFGPGTRLTVL.

About this clone itself: The CDR3 end falls 3 residues outside the read, so it is completed with the germline J gene. This chain joins TRBV18 and TRBJ2-3; TRBD2 aligns across 13 bases. The CDR3 is 18 amino acids. CDR1 and CDR2 (germline): KGHSH, LQKENI. V lost 3 bases and J lost 5; bases outside the gene matches: 11. The covered CDR3 bases are TGTGCCAGCTCACCCGTTACTAGCGGGAGGGCTGTAGGAGATACG. It codes for CASSPVTSGRAVGDT. The whole CDR3 is CASSPVTSGRAVGDTQYF.

About this clone: Coverage ceases 3 residues before the CDR3 finishes, and the germline J gene fills in the end. The chain recombines TRBV6-2 or TRBV6-3 with TRBJ2-1; 12 bases are shared with TRBD2. The V and J ends lost 8 bases and 2 bases, in that order; junction bases with no gene match: 4. This CDR3 contains 15 residues. Germline CDR1 is MNHEY and CDR2 is SVGEGT. The part of the CDR3 DNA that was read is TGTGCCAGCCATTCTAGCGGGAGGGCCTACAATGAG. Translating it yields CASHSSGRAYNE. The whole CDR3 is CASHSSGRAYNEQFF.